This TCR beta chain is from a study of T cells after posttransplantation cyclophosphamide. Only in-frame clones appear in the TCRdb table, and some are missing; sequencing was by immunoSEQ multiplex PCR. The data show tens of thousands of clones, with about 86% seen just once and 2.5% to 3% held by the top ten. Details on this clone: Its matching antigen is unknown.

CDR3 length: 15 amino acids. The V gene lost 0 bases and the J gene lost 5 bases, with 13 bases spanning the gap. Germline lookup yields CDR1 SGHAT and CDR2 FQNNGV. Study-level points and caveats: Skin or GI-infiltrating T cells shared few TRB sequences with blood. Recipient CMV seropositivity and CMV reactivation strongly tracked TRB clonality. Later blood repertoires were often dominated by clones from the donor CD8+ memory compartment.

Sequencing was done on a sample of PBMCs. The clonotype comes from a man aged 25 to 40 with a blood cancer, CMV-positive, and with a related stem cell donor. The genes are TRBV11-2 and TRBJ1-1, with D perhaps matching TRBD1 (5 bases). CDR3 sequence reads: CASSLEFGGWTEAFF. The CDR3 DNA is TGTGCCAGCAGCTTAGAGTTCGGGGGGTGGACTGAAGCTTTCTTT.